This TCR beta chain was obtained from a study of long-term antiretroviral therapy in people with HIV. This was the immunoSEQ v3.0 assay at survey level. TCRdb's table, derived via immunoSEQ multiplex PCR, lists solely in-frame clones and lacks some. The sample contains around 35,000 clones, around 97% of which appear only once. The CDR3 is 14 amino acids. V shed 3 bases and J shed 7 bases, with 15 bases lying between them. The germline V gene encodes CDR1 SGHTA and CDR2 FQGNSA. The chain carries TRBV7-2 and TRBJ2-5; D is tentatively TRBD1 or TRBD2 (5 bases each). The starting material was unsorted PBMCs, obtained 6.9 years after starting antiretroviral therapy. This receptor was obtained from a man aged 25-40 years with HIV. In nucleotides, the CDR3 is TGTGCCAGCAGCTTGAAGGGACCCTTAGTGACCCAGTACTTC. It translates to CASSLKGPLVTQYF.